One sample yielded the 15 T cell receptor beta chains listed below, sequenced in a study of T cell responses to AZD1222 COVID-19 vaccine. Data came from immunoSEQ multiplex PCR; TCRdb stores just in-frame clones and leaves some out. This sample carries over 65,000 clones, approximately 82% of them seen once, and the ten largest clones take under 25%. The sample was peripheral blood, taken on day 0 of AZD1222 vaccination. These TCRs come from an adult in good health.

This clone showed up just once. The chain links TRBV5-4 to TRBJ1-1; D is ambiguous. V lost 3 bases, J lost 3 bases, and 9 bases lay in between. Germline V CDR1 and CDR2: SGHNT, YYREEE (reference sequence). The CDR3 extends over 13 amino acids. The CDR3 bases are TGTGCCAGCAGCTACACTCTTTACACTGAAGCTTTCTTT. This codes for CASSYTLYTEAFF.

V gene TRBV5-1 combines with J gene TRBJ1-1; tentatively, D is TRBD1 (6 bases). The germline gives CDR1 SGHRS, CDR2 YFSETQ. This CDR3 contains 13 residues. With 2 bases removed from V and 1 base from J, the gap between germline ends came to 6 bases. The CDR3 protein is CASSLGGNTEAFF. DNA for the CDR3: TGCGCCAGCAGCTTAGGGGGGAACACTGAAGCTTTCTTT.

This chain connects TRBV4-1 to TRBJ2-1, with 14 bases that match TRBD2. From germline, CDR1 is MGHRA and CDR2 YSYEKL. CDR3 length: 17 amino acids. V shed 0 bases and J 7 bases; nucleotides not matched to a gene: 5. The CDR3 reads CASSQDPGTSGGNEQFF. DNA of the CDR3: TGCGCCAGCAGCCAAGACCCCGGGACTAGCGGGGGAAATGAGCAGTTCTTC.

The V and J genes are TRBV10-3 and TRBJ2-6, with TRBD1 matching over 7 bases. The CDR3 consists of 14 residues. Germline CDR1 ENHRY, CDR2 SYGVKD. Trimming at V came to 6 bases and at J to 4 bases, leaving 3 bases not matched to a gene. The CDR3 here is CAIRQGSGANVLTF. The CDR3 DNA sequence: TGTGCCATCAGACAGGGGTCAGGGGCCAACGTCCTGACTTTC.

Notes on this clone: A junction boundary mismatches the germline segment, possibly from a read error. J is TRBJ2-7 and V is TRBV7-2; TRBD2 agrees at 9 bases. Germline V gives CDR1 SGHTA, CDR2 FQGNSA. The CDR3 loop spans 14 amino acids. CDR3 DNA sequence: TGTGCCAGCAGCTTACAGCCCTCTAGCGGGACCCCATTTTTC. Translating gives CASSLQPSSGTPFF.

The rearrangement links TRBV19 to TRBJ1-5; D ambiguous. V was shortened by 3 bases and J by 1 base, with 10 bases between the two germline ends. Germline V gives CDR1 LNHDA, CDR2 SQIVND (reference sequence). The CDR3 has 15 residues. CDR3 loop: CASSIGQASNQPQHF. In DNA, the CDR3 is TGTGCCAGTAGTATCGGGCAGGCGAGCAATCAGCCCCAGCATTTT.

The rearrangement joins TRBV28 to TRBJ1-5; D gene unclear. This CDR3 has 13 amino acids. V dropped 3 bases and J dropped 11 bases, with 14 bases sitting between them. From germline, CDR1 is MDHEN and CDR2 SYDVKM. CDR3 bases: TGTGCCAGCAGTTTCGTCCCCGGAAGGACCCAGCATTTT. This gives the protein CASSFVPGRTQHF.

In this sample, this clone turned up a few times. This chain uses TRBV3-1 (or the pseudogene TRBV3-2) with TRBJ1-4; TRBD1 might be the D (6 bases). Between the trimmed V and J ends, which lost 2 bases and 5 bases, there was a span of 9 bases. Germline V gene sequence: CDR1 LGHDT, CDR2 YNNKEL (reference sequence). This CDR3 spans 14 amino acids. CDR3 in amino acids: CASSQQGWNEKLFF. CDR3 nucleotides: TGTGCCAGCAGCCAACAGGGGTGGAATGAAAAACTGTTTTTT.

The chain uses TRBV3-1 (or the pseudogene TRBV3-2) and TRBJ1-5, with 8 bases lining up with TRBD1. The germline V gene has CDR1 LGHDT and CDR2 YNNKEL (reference sequence). Trimming at V came to 1 base and at J to 6 bases, leaving 5 bases not matched to a gene. The CDR3 is 15 amino acids. The CDR3 reads CASSQGTGRAQPQHF. The CDR3 bases are TGTGCCAGCAGCCAAGGGACAGGGCGAGCTCAGCCCCAGCATTTT.

The chain's CDR3 is CASSYRQDGGYGYTF. The CDR3 coding sequence is TGTGCCAGCAGCTACCGACAGGACGGTGGCTATGGCTACACCTTC. This chain joins TRBV5-4 and TRBJ1-2, with D perhaps matching TRBD1 (6 bases). This CDR3 is built from 15 residues. Trimming left V 3 bases short and J 4 bases short, with 16 bases between. Germline-derived CDR1 and CDR2 are SGHNT and YYREEE (reference sequence).

The rearrangement links TRBV4-1 to TRBJ2-5, with D perhaps TRBD1 (6 bases). CDR1 is MGHRA, CDR2 YSYEKL, per germline. The V end was cut by 3 bases, the J end by 3 bases, with 11 bases between. The CDR3 is made up of 14 amino acids. CDR3 sequence: CASSHPDRKETQYF. DNA for the CDR3: TGCGCCAGCAGCCACCCGGACAGAAAAGAGACCCAGTACTTC.

This clone appeared a few times. V and J are TRBV10-3 and TRBJ2-7; TRBD1 matches at 10 bases. CDR3 length: 15 residues. V dropped 3 bases and J dropped 2; count of bases not matched to a gene: 4. Germline CDR1 and CDR2: ENHRY and SYGVKD. For the CDR3, the DNA is TGTGCCATCAGTGAAGGGGACAGGGGCACCTACGAGCAGTACTTC. Its protein product is CAISEGDRGTYEQYF.

The chain combines TRBV5-1 with TRBJ1-2, with D possibly TRBD1 on 5 matching bases. With 0 bases removed from V and 2 bases from J, the gap between germline ends came to 11 bases. Germline CDR1 SGHRS, CDR2 YFSETQ. The CDR3 has 15 amino acids. The CDR3, as DNA: TGCGCCAGCAGCTTGGGGACACTTTACAACTATGGCTACACCTTC. Protein product: CASSLGTLYNYGYTF. Variable domain in full (rest from reference TRBV5-1 and TRBJ1-2): KAGVTQTPRYLIKTRGQQVTLSCSPISGHRSVSWYQQTPGQGLQFLFEYFSETQRNKGNFPGRFSGRQFSNSRSEMNVSTLELGDSALYLCASSLGTLYNYGYTFGSGTRLTVV.

V gene TRBV7-2 combines with J gene TRBJ2-2, with D possibly TRBD1 on 6 matching bases. The germline V gene encodes CDR1 SGHTA and CDR2 FQGNSA. This CDR3 is built from 17 residues. Trimming took off 4 bases at V and 4 bases at J, with 19 bases between the two ends. The CDR3 DNA sequence: TGTGCCAGCAGCTCGCTTGGGTTTGGGGGCGGCACCGGGGAGCTGTTTTTT. Its protein product is CASSSLGFGGGTGELFF. The full variable domain, in which reference TRBV7-2 and TRBJ2-2 provide the parts outside the CDR3, is GAGVSQSPSNKVTEKGKDVELRCDPISGHTALYWYRQSLGQGLEFLIYFQGNSAPDKSGLPSDRFSAERTGGSVSTLTIQRTQQEDSAVYLCASSSLGFGGGTGELFFGEGSRLTVL.

V and J are TRBV21-1 and TRBJ2-3; the table's D call, TRBD2, has no DNA check behind it. TRBV21-1 is assigned pseudogene status. The CDR3 runs to 15 residues. The CDR3 sequence is CASSKHPKEGRTQYF. The DNA of the CDR3 is TGTGCCAGCAGCAAACACCCCAAAGAAGGGAGGACGCAGTATTTT.